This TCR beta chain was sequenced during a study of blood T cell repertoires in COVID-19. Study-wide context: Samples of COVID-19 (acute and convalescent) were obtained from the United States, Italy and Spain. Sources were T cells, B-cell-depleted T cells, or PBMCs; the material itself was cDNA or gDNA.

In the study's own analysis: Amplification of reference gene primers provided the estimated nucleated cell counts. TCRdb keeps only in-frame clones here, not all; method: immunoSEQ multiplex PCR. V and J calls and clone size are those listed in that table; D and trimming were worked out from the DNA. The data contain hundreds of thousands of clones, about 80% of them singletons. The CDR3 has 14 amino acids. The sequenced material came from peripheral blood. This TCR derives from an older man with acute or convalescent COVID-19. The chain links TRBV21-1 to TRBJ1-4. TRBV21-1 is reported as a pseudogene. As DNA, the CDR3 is TGTGCCAGCAGTAATGGGAGGGGGAGGGAAAAACTGTTTTTT. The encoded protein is CASSNGRGREKLFF.